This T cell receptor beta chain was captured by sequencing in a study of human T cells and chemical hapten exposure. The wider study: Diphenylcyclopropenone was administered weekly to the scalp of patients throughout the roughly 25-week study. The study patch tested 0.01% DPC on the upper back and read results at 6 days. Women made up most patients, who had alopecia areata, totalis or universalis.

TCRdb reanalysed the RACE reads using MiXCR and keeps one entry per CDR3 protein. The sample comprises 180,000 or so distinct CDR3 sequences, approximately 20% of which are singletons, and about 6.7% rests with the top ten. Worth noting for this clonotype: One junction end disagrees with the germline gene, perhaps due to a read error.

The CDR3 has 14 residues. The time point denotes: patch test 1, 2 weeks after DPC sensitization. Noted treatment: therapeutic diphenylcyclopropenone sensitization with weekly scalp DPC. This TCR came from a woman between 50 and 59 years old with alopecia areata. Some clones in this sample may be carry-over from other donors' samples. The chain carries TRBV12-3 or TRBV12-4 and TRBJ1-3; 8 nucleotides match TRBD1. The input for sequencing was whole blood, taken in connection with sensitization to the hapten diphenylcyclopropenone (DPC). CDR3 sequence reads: CAGRTGPSGNTIYF. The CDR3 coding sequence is TGTGCCGGTAGGACAGGGCCCTCTGGAAACACAATATATTTT.